The 3 T cell receptor beta chains in this list originate from one sample, sequenced in a study of T cell repertoires in cytomegalovirus infection. These receptors have no identified antigens. TCRdb processed the reads anew with MiXCR; each CDR3 protein has one entry. The repertoire holds some 800,000 distinct CDR3 sequences, with 25% to 30% as singletons. The source material was cultured CD8+ T cells from PBMCs, sampled from culture after CMV antigen stimulation. These receptor sequences come from a human donor in good health (CMV status not recorded). Some clones in this sample may be carry-over from other donors' samples.

The genes are TRBV19 and TRBJ1-2; 7 bases agree with TRBD1. With V trimmed by 5 bases and J by 0 bases, 6 bases remained unmatched. Germline V lookup: CDR1 LNHDA, CDR2 SQIVND (reference sequence). The CDR3 extends over 15 amino acids. The CDR3 here is CASSEPGQTNYGYTF. As DNA, the CDR3 is TGTGCCAGTAGTGAACCGGGACAGACTAACTATGGCTACACCTTC.

The chain uses TRBV19 and TRBJ1-5; D is uncertain. The germline V and J ends were trimmed by 7 bases and 3 bases, with 13 bases remaining between them. This CDR3 is 14 amino acids long. CDR1 is LNHDA and CDR2 is SQIVND in the germline V gene (reference sequence). CDR3 region: CASTYTPSNQPQHF. As DNA, the CDR3 is TGTGCCAGTACTTACACACCCTCCAATCAGCCCCAGCATTTT.

This clonotype has just one count. Written as DNA, the CDR3 is TGTGCCAGCAGTTACCAAGGGACAGACCAAGAGACCCAGTACTTC. It is translated as CASSYQGTDQETQYF. The chain is built from TRBV6-5 and TRBJ2-5; 7 bases line up with TRBD1. Germline assignment: CDR1 MNHEY and CDR2 SVGAGI. The length of the CDR3 is 15 residues. J gave up 0 bases and V 2 bases, and 3 bases lay outside the gene matches.